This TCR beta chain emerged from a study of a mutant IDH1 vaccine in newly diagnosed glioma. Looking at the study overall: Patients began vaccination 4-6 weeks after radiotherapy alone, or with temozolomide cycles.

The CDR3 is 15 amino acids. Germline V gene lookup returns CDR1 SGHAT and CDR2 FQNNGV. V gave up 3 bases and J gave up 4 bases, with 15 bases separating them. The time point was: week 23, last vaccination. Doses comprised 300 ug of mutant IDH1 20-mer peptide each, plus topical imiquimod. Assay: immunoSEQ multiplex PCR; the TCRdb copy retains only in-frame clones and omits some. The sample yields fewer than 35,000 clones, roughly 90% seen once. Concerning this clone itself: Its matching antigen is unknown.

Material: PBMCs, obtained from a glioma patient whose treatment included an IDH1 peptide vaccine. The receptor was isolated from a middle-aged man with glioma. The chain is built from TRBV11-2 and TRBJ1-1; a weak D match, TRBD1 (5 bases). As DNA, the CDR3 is TGTGCCAGCAGCTTTTCTGGGGCCCAGGGCACTGAAGCTTTCTTT. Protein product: CASSFSGAQGTEAFF.